The clone carrying this T cell receptor beta chain came up once. Its antigen is undetermined. The sample originates from a study of Ad26.COV2.S vaccination and SARS-CoV-2 variants. The treatment is: around 19 received Ad26.COV2.S at low or high dose, single or two shots; about five received placebo; per-sample allocation not given. Collection of the samples took place on day 63 after the first injection of vaccine or placebo. The CDR3 length is 17 residues. Germline V gene sequence: CDR1 DFQATT, CDR2 SNEGSKA (reference sequence). J lost 4 bases, V lost 3 bases, and 13 bases had no gene match. Study-wide points: Participants given vaccine showed non-spike TCR breadth similar to that of placebo recipients.

The assay was immunoSEQ multiplex PCR, and TCRdb's table has in-frame clones only and misses some. This sample yields approximately 420,000 clones, of which roughly 90% are seen a single time; about 3.6% belongs to the top ten. The J gene is TRBJ2-1, the V gene TRBV20-1; 9 positions match TRBD2. The sample consisted of peripheral blood, taken in a trial of Ad26.COV2.S vaccine versus placebo. The sequence came from a person aged 18-65 years who received the Ad26.COV2.S COVID-19 vaccine or a placebo. CDR3 sequence (DNA): TGCAGTGCTAGTGACCCCCTCGTAGCGGGGGATTACAATGAGCAGTTCTTC. Protein product: CSASDPLVAGDYNEQFF.